This TCR beta chain was observed in a study of CD8 T cells in ankylosing spondylitis. In its sample, this clonotype was seen many times. The V gene lost 6 bases and the J gene lost 6 bases, with 9 bases spanning the gap. Germline V gene sequence: CDR1 MNHNY, CDR2 SVGAGI (reference sequence). The CDR3 consists of 12 residues. TCRdb reanalysed the 5' RACE reads using MiXCR and keeps one entry per CDR3 protein. The sample includes a few hundred thousand distinct CDR3 sequences, 20% to 25% of them seen just once. The rearrangement joins TRBV6-6 to TRBJ1-5; possibly TRBD1 for D (6 bases). The clonotype was recovered from a female donor with ankylosing spondylitis or in good health (not recorded which). The material sequenced was blood, either unsorted or a sorted T cell fraction (not recorded which). DNA for the CDR3: TGTGCCAGCAGCTCAGGGGCTCAGCCCCAGCATTTT. Residues: CASSSGAQPQHF.